These 9 T cell receptor beta chains were all obtained from the same sample, sequenced in a study of blood T cell repertoires in COVID-19. Clones were sequenced by immunoSEQ multiplex PCR, and TCRdb holds only the in-frame ones, with some missing. The sample has about 45,000 clones; roughly four fifths are singletons. The sample taken for sequencing was peripheral blood. These receptor sequences come from a human donor in a cohort sampled during active COVID-19.

The chain recombines TRBV5-1 with TRBJ2-3; possibly TRBD2 for D (5 bases). This CDR3 has 16 amino acids. V lost 1 base, J lost 3 bases, and 15 bases lay in between. CDR1 is SGHRS, CDR2 YFSETQ, per germline. The CDR3: CASSLRVVGGTDTQYF. CDR3 DNA sequence: TGCGCCAGCAGCTTGCGCGTAGTCGGCGGGACAGATACGCAGTATTTT.

This clone was picked up one time. CDR3 nucleotides: TGCGCCAGCAGTGAGTCTCTTGACACCGGGGAGCTGTTTTTT. This sequence encodes CASSESLDTGELFF. This chain joins TRBV10-1 and TRBJ2-2; D not certain. V was pared by 0 bases and J by 3 bases, with 5 bases between. There are 14 residues in the CDR3. Germline loops: CDR1 WNHNN, CDR2 SYGVQD (reference sequence).

The V call is TRBV5-6, the J call TRBJ1-2; D unresolved. Trimming shortened V by 6 bases and J by 4 bases, and 13 bases separated the two germline ends. This CDR3 region has 13 residues. Per the germline V gene, CDR1 is SGHDT and CDR2 is YYEEEE. The CDR3 here is CASNLQSSYGYTF. In DNA, the CDR3 is TGTGCCAGCAACCTACAGTCTTCCTATGGCTACACCTTC. Complete variable domain (other parts from reference TRBV5-6 and TRBJ1-2): DAGVTQSPTHLIKTRGQQVTLRCSPKSGHDTVSWYQQALGQGPQFIFQYYEEEERQRGNFPDRFSGHQFPNYSSELNVNALLLGDSALYLCASNLQSSYGYTFGSGTRLTVV.

This clone was seen once. The V call is TRBV7-9, the J call TRBJ2-1; no clear D gene. Trimming took 7 bases from V and 0 from J, leaving 13 bases between them. Germline V gene data show CDR1 as SEHNR and CDR2 as FQNEAQ (reference sequence). The CDR3 totals 15 residues. CDR3 sequence reads: CASTPIESSYNEQFF. CDR3 nucleotides: TGTGCCAGCACCCCGATAGAGAGCTCCTACAATGAGCAGTTCTTC.

A few counts support this clone. J is TRBJ1-2 and V is TRBV30; possible D gene TRBD1, 5 bases. Trimming cost V 4 bases and J 4 bases, with 16 bases left between them. This CDR3 has 14 amino acids. Germline lookup yields CDR1 GTSNPN and CDR2 SVGIG (reference sequence). The CDR3 DNA reads as TGTGCCTGGACCGCCGGGGGGGGTAGCTATGGCTACACCTTC. Translated: CAWTAGGGSYGYTF.

V gene TRBV11-2 combines with J gene TRBJ1-4, with TRBD1 as a possible D gene (5 bases). This CDR3 is 15 amino acids long. V was trimmed by 5 bases and J by 4 bases, leaving 14 bases between them. Germline V lookup: CDR1 SGHAT, CDR2 FQNNGV. The CDR3 nucleotides read TGTGCCAGCAGCCGGGGGGGACGGAGTAATGAAAAACTGTTTTTT. Its translation is CASSRGGRSNEKLFF. Based on the CDR3 plus reference TRBV11-2 and TRBJ1-4, the full variable domain is EAGVAQSPRYKIIEKRQSVAFWCNPISGHATLYWYQQILGQGPKLLIQFQNNGVVDDSQLPKDRFSAERLKGVDSTLKIQPAKLEDSAVYLCASSRGGRSNEKLFFGSGTQLSVL.

The chain joins TRBV7-9 to TRBJ2-7, with a possible D match to TRBD2 (5 bases). The CDR3 spans 12 residues. In germline, CDR1 is SEHNR, CDR2 FQNEAQ (reference sequence). The V end lost 5 bases, the J end lost 5 bases, and 10 bases lay between the germline ends. CDR3 region: CASSLTGNEQYF. The CDR3 nucleotides read TGTGCCAGCAGCCTTACGGGGAACGAGCAGTACTTC. The whole variable domain, remainder taken from reference TRBV7-9 and TRBJ2-7, is DTGVSQNPRHKITKRGQNVTFRCDPISEHNRLYWYRQTLGQGPEFLTYFQNEAQLEKSRLLSDRFSAERPKGSFSTLEIQRTEQGDSAMYLCASSLTGNEQYFGPGTRLTVT.

The chain has TRBV7-2 and TRBJ1-6; D ambiguous. Per germline, CDR1 SGHTA and CDR2 FQGNSA. The CDR3 totals 12 residues. V lost 5 bases to trimming and J lost 8 bases, with 7 bases between them. The CDR3 region is CASSPGYSPLHF. The CDR3 DNA is TGTGCCAGCAGCCCGGGATATTCACCCCTCCACTTT.

V and J are TRBV4-2 and TRBJ2-3; D unresolved. From germline, CDR1 is LGHNA and CDR2 YNFKEQ. Trimming took 0 bases from V and 6 from J, leaving 4 bases between them. The CDR3 runs 12 residues. This chain's CDR3 is CASSQEADTQYF. DNA for the CDR3: TGTGCCAGCAGCCAAGAAGCCGATACGCAGTATTTT.